In this sample, the clone carrying this T cell receptor (beta chain) turned up a few times. What it binds is not known. This specimen belongs to a study of regulatory T cells in long-lasting Graves disease. Study-wide findings and caveats: Persistent cases of Graves' showed reduced TCR diversity relative to newly diagnosed patients. Persistent cases favored TRBV28, TRBJ1-2 and TRBJ2-5.

Sample time point: newly diagnosed GD, antithyroid drugs for less than 3 months. After RNA was extracted from PBMCs, the TCR library was made from it. Combining iRepertoire HTBI primers with Arm-PCR of CDR3 regions, the authors built TCR beta libraries. MiXCR was run by TCRdb on the multiplex PCR reads, yielding one entry per CDR3 protein. The data contain roughly 520,000 distinct CDR3 sequences, more than 10% of them singletons. The CDR3 sequence is 14 residues long. Germline V gene sequence: CDR1 SGHRS, CDR2 YFSETQ. This sample was also put to use in a study of T cells in Graves' hyperthyroidism and ophthalmopathy.

The receptor was isolated from a woman younger than 45 with Graves disease. This sample comprised peripheral blood mononuclear cells (PBMCs), obtained at new diagnosis, from a patient treated with antithyroid drugs. This chain links TRBV5-1 with TRBJ2-1; 8 bases align to TRBD1. The J call is in doubt because the DNA end fits TRBJ2-5 better. The DNA of the CDR3 is TGCGCCAGCAGCCAAGGACAGGGCGGAGAGACCCAGTACTTC. It specifies CASSQGQGGETQYF.